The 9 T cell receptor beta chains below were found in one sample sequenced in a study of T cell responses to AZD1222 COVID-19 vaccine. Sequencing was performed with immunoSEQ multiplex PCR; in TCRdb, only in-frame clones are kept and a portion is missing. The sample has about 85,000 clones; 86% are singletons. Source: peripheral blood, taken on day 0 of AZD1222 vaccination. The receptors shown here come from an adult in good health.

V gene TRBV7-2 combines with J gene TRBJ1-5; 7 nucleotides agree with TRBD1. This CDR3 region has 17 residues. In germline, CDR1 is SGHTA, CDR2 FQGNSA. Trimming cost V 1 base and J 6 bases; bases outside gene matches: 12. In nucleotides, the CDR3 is TGTGCCAGCAGCTTAGGTTGGAGGGGGCGAAGTGTTCAGCCCCAGCATTTT. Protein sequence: CASSLGWRGRSVQPQHF.

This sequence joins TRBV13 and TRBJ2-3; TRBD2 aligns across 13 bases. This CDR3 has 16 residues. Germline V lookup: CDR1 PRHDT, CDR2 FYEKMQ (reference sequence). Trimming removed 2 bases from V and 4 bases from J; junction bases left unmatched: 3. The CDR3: CASSLRTSGGADTQYF. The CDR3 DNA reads TGTGCCAGCAGCTTAAGAACTAGCGGGGGGGCAGATACGCAGTATTTT.

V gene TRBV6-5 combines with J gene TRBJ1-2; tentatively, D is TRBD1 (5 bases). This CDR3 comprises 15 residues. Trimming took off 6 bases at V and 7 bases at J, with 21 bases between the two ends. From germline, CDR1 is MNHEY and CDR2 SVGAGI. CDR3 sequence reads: CASRRDAGSGSGYTF. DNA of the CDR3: TGTGCCAGCAGGAGGGACGCGGGGAGCGGGAGTGGCTACACCTTC.

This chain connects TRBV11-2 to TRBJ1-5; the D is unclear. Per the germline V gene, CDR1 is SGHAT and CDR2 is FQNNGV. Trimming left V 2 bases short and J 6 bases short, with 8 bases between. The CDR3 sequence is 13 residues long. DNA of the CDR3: TGTGCCAGCAGCTTATCTCAGTTTCAGCCCCAGCATTTT. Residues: CASSLSQFQPQHF.

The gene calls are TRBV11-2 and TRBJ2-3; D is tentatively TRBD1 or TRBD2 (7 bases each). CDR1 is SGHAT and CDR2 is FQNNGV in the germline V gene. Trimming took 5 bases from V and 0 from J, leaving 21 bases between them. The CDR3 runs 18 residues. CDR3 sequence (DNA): TGTGCCAGCAGCCCTGGGAGGGGGCGGGGTCCGAGCACAGATACGCAGTATTTT. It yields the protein CASSPGRGRGPSTDTQYF.

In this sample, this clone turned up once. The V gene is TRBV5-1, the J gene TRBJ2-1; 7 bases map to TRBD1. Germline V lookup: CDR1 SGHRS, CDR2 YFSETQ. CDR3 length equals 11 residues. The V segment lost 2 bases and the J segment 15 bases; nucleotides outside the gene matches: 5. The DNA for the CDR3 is TGCGCCAGCAGCTTTACAGGGGAGAGGTTCTTC. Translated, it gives CASSFTGERFF. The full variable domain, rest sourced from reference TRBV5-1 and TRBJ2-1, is KAGVTQTPRYLIKTRGQQVTLSCSPISGHRSVSWYQQTPGQGLQFLFEYFSETQRNKGNFPGRFSGRQFSNSRSEMNVSTLELGDSALYLCASSFTGERFFGPGTRLTVL.

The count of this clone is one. This CDR3 reads CASSATGTRTTGANVLTF. CDR3 nucleotides: TGTGCCAGCAGCGCGACAGGTACAAGGACTACGGGGGCCAACGTCCTGACTTTC. The genes are TRBV9 and TRBJ2-6, with D perhaps being TRBD1 or TRBD2 (6 bases each). The CDR3 spans 18 residues. Germline loops: CDR1 SGDLS, CDR2 YYNGEE. Trimming stripped 3 bases from V and 4 bases from J, with 20 bases between.

The CDR3 nucleotides are TGTGCCAGTAGTATTGACAGGGGCCTACTCTCTGGAAACACCATATATTTT. It is translated as CASSIDRGLLSGNTIYF. The rearrangement joins TRBV19 to TRBJ1-3, with 8 bases identical to TRBD1. Germline V gives CDR1 LNHDA, CDR2 SQIVND (reference sequence). This CDR3 region has 17 residues. V lost 3 bases and J lost 0; bases outside the gene matches: 7.

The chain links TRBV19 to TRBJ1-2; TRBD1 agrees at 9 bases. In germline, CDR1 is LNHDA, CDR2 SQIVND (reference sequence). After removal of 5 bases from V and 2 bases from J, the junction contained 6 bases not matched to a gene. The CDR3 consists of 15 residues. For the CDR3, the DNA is TGTGCCAGTAGTTTGGGGACAGGGTGGAACTATGGCTACACCTTC. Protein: CASSLGTGWNYGYTF. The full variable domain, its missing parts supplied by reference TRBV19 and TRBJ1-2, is DGGITQSPKYLFRKEGQNVTLSCEQNLNHDAMYWYRQDPGQGLRLIYYSQIVNDFQKGDIAEGYSVSREKKESFPLTVTSAQKNPTAFYLCASSLGTGWNYGYTFGSGTRLTVV.